This TCR beta chain originates from a study of regulatory T cells in long-lasting Graves disease. Looked up from germline, CDR1 is SGHTA and CDR2 is FQGTGA. This CDR3 region has 15 residues. V shed 2 bases, J shed 2 bases, and the junction held 3 bases outside the gene matches. There are a few counts of this clonotype. What it recognizes is unknown. Stated time point: newly diagnosed GD, antithyroid drugs for less than 3 months. Making the TCR library involved RNA that had been extracted from PBMCs. CDR3-region Arm-PCR and iRepertoire HTBI primers produced the TCR beta libraries. Authors' methods: Across all samples, just over 60 TRBV segments and around 14 TRBJ segments were identified. Via MiXCR, TCRdb re-called the multiplex PCR reads, giving one row per CDR3 protein. TCRdb, not the authors, supplied the V and J calls. The sample carries 350,000 to 450,000 distinct CDR3 sequences, roughly 12% recorded once.

Broader study findings: Persistent disease was associated with favored TRBV28 usage and with favored use of TRBJ1-2 and TRBJ2-5.

A further study also used this sample, focusing on T cells in Graves' hyperthyroidism and ophthalmopathy. As that report states: Criteria for exclusion of patients were uncontrolled infection, other autoimmune disease, pregnancy or lactation.

This clonotype was obtained from a woman younger than 30 with Graves disease. The sequencing used peripheral blood mononuclear cells (PBMCs), collected at new diagnosis, from a patient treated with antithyroid drugs. V usage is TRBV7-3 and J usage is TRBJ2-1, with 7 bases lining up with TRBD2. The CDR3 coding sequence is TGTGCCAGCAGCTTACAGGGAGGGACCTACAATGAGCAGTTCTTC. Amino acid sequence: CASSLQGGTYNEQFF.